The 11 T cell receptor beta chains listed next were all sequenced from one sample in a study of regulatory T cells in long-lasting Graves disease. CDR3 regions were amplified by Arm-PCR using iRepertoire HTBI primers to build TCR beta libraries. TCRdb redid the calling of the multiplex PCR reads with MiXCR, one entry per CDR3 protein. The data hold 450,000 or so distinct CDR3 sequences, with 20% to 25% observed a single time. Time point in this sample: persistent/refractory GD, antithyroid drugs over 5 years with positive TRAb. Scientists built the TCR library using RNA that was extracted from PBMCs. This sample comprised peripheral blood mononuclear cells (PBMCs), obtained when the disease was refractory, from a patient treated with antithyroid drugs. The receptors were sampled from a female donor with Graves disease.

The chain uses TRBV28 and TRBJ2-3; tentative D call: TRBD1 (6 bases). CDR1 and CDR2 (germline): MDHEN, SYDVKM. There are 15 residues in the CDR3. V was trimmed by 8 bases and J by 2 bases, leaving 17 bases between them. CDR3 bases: TGTGCCAGCCAGTCCTGGGACACGCTCACAGATACGCAGTATTTT. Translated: CASQSWDTLTDTQYF.

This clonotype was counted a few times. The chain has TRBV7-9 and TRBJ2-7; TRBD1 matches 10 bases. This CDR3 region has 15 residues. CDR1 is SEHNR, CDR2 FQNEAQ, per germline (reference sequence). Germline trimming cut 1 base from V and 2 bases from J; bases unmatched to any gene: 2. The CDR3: CASSLGDRGPYEQYF. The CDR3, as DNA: TGTGCCAGCAGCTTAGGGGACAGGGGCCCCTACGAGCAGTACTTC.

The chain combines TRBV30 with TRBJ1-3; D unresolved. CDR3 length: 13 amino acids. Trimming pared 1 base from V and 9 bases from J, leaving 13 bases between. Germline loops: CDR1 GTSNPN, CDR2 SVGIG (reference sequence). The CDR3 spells CAWSGLTEGTIYF. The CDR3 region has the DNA TGTGCCTGGAGTGGTCTAACGGAGGGCACCATATATTTT.

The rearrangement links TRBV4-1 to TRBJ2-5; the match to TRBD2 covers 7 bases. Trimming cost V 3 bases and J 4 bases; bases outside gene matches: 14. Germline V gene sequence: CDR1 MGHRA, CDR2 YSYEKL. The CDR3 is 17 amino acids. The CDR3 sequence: CASSHIETSRVRETQYF. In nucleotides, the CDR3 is TGCGCCAGCAGCCACATTGAGACTAGCAGGGTTCGAGAGACCCAGTACTTC.

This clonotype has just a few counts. The CDR3 coding sequence is TGCGCCAGCAGCTTGGAGTGGATTAGCGGGAAGTTACAGTGGGAGCAGTACTTC. Its protein product is CASSLEWISGKLQWEQYF. V and J are TRBV5-1 and TRBJ2-7, with 8 positions matching TRBD2. CDR1 is SGHRS, CDR2 YFSETQ, per germline. CDR3 length: 18 amino acids. With 0 bases clipped from V and 7 bases from J, the junction kept 18 bases outside the gene matches.

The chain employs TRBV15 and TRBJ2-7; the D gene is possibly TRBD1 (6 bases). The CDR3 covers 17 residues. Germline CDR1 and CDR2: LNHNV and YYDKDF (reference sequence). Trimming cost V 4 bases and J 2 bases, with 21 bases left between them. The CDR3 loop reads CATSTWGRGHIPYEQYF. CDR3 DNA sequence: TGTGCCACCAGCACCTGGGGTCGGGGACACATCCCCTACGAGCAGTACTTC. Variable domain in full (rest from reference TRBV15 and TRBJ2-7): DAMVIQNPRYQVTQFGKPVTLSCSQTLNHNVMYWYQQKSSQAPKLLFHYYDKDFNNEADTPDNFQSRRPNTSFCFLDIRSPGLGDTAMYLCATSTWGRGHIPYEQYFGPGTRLTVT.

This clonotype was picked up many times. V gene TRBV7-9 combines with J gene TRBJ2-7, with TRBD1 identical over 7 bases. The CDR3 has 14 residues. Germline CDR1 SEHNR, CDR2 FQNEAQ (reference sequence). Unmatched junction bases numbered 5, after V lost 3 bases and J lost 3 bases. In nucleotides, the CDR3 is TGTGCCAGCAGCTTGACAGGGCCTAACTACGAGCAGTACTTC. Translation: CASSLTGPNYEQYF.

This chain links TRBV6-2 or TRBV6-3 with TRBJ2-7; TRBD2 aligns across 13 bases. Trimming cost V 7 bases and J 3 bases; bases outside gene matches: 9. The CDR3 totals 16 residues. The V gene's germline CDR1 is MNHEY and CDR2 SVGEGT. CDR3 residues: CASTNHRTSGGYEQYF. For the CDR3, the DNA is TGTGCCAGCACTAACCACCGGACTAGCGGGGGCTACGAGCAGTACTTC.

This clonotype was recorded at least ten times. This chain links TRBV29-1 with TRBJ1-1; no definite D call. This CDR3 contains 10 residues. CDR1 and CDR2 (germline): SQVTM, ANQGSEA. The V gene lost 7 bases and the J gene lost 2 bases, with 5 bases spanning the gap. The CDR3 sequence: CSGSNTEAFF. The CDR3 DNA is TGCAGCGGTAGCAACACTGAAGCTTTCTTT.

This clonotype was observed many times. CDR3 in DNA: TGTGCCAGCAGCTTGGTTCCTGCCGGGGTGAACACTGAAGCTTTCTTT. Protein: CASSLVPAGVNTEAFF. The chain couples TRBV7-2 to TRBJ1-1, with no clear D. This CDR3 is 16 amino acids long. Between the trimmed V and J ends, which lost 3 bases and 0 bases, there was a span of 14 bases. Germline V CDR1 and CDR2: SGHTA, FQGNSA.

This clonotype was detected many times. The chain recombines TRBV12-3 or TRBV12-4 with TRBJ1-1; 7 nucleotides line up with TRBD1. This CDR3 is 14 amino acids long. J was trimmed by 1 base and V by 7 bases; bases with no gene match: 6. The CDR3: CASTLDRSNTEAFF. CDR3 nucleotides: TGTGCCAGCACCCTGGACAGGTCGAACACTGAAGCTTTCTTT.